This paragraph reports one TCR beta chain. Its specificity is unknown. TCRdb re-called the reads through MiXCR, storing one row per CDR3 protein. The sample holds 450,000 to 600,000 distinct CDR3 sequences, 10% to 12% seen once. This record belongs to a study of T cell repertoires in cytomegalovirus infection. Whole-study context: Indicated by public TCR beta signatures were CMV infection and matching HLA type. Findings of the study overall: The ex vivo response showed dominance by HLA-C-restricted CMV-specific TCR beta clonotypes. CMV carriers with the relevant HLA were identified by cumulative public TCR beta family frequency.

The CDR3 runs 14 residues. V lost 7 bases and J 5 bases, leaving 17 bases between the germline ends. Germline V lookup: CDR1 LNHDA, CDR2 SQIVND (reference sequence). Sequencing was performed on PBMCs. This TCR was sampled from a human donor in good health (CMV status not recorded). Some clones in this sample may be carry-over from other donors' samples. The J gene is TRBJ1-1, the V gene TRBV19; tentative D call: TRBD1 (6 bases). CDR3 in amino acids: CASTLTGQFTEAFF. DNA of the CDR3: TGTGCCAGTACCTTGACAGGTCAGTTTACTGAAGCTTTCTTT. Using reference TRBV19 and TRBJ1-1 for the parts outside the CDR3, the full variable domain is DGGITQSPKYLFRKEGQNVTLSCEQNLNHDAMYWYRQDPGQGLRLIYYSQIVNDFQKGDIAEGYSVSREKKESFPLTVTSAQKNPTAFYLCASTLTGQFTEAFFGQGTRLTVV.